Shown below are 18 T cell receptor beta chains from a single sample sequenced in a study of shared clonotypes between healthy human individuals. Data came from immunoSEQ multiplex PCR; TCRdb stores just in-frame clones and leaves some out. The sample contains roughly 1,800,000 clones, around 96% of which appear only once. Naive-designated CD8 cells lacked CD45RO, were positively enriched for CCR7, and omitted terminally differentiated effector memory CD45RA+ cells. The sample comprised naive CD8+ T cells sorted from blood. These receptors were obtained from a man younger than 35 in good health.

The chain recombines TRBV27 with TRBJ1-5, with a tentative D call TRBD1 (5 bases). The length of the CDR3 is 12 residues. V lost 3 bases and J lost 9, with 9 bases in between. Germline CDR1 and CDR2: MNHEY and SMNVEV (reference sequence). This chain's CDR3 is CASSFGGGPQHF. Here the CDR3 DNA reads TGTGCCAGCAGTTTCGGGGGGGGGCCCCAGCATTTT.

J is TRBJ2-1 and V is TRBV15; the match to TRBD1 covers 10 bases. Germline V CDR1 and CDR2: LNHNV, YYDKDF (reference sequence). The V segment lost 4 bases and the J segment 6 bases; nucleotides outside the gene matches: 3. The CDR3 has 14 residues. Here the CDR3 DNA reads TGTGCCACCAGCACGGGACAGGGGTTCAATGAGCAGTTCTTC. Encoded protein: CATSTGQGFNEQFF.

The chain couples TRBV30 to TRBJ2-7, with D possibly being TRBD1 or TRBD2 (5 bases each). Per the germline V gene, CDR1 is GTSNPN and CDR2 is SVGIG (reference sequence). V was clipped by 5 bases and J by 3 bases, with 8 bases between them. The CDR3 is 11 amino acids. CDR3 nucleotide sequence: TGTGCCTGGGGGGACCTCTACGAGCAGTACTTC. Translated, it gives CAWGDLYEQYF.

The chain links TRBV9 to TRBJ1-2; D remains unclear. The CDR3 contains 12 residues. The germline V gene encodes CDR1 SGDLS and CDR2 YYNGEE. Trimming removed 3 bases at V and 4 bases at J, with 7 bases between. The CDR3 is CASSGDFYGYTF. CDR3 in DNA: TGTGCCAGCAGCGGAGATTTCTATGGCTACACCTTC.

The chain recombines TRBV2 with TRBJ1-2; D is undetermined. CDR1 is SNHLY and CDR2 is FYNNEI in the germline V gene. The CDR3 is 13 amino acids. V was shortened by 1 base and J by 5 bases, with 8 bases between the two germline ends. The CDR3 bases are TGTGCCAGCAGTGAAGGGCAGACTTATGGCTACACCTTC. Translation: CASSEGQTYGYTF.

The J gene is TRBJ1-1, the V gene TRBV7-9; D uncertain. CDR3 size: 14 residues. Trimming pared 1 base from V and 7 bases from J, leaving 13 bases between. CDR1 SEHNR and CDR2 FQNEAQ come from the germline V gene (reference sequence). For the CDR3, the DNA is TGTGCCAGCAGCTTAGAGTCGAGGAGCCTTGAAGCTTTCTTT. Protein sequence: CASSLESRSLEAFF.

V gene TRBV7-9 combines with J gene TRBJ2-7; D not resolved. Per the germline V gene, CDR1 is SEHNR and CDR2 is FQNEAQ (reference sequence). V shed 2 bases and J shed 2 bases, with 7 bases lying between them. The CDR3 totals 13 residues. CDR3 in DNA: TGTGCCAGCAGCTTAACATACACCTACGAGCAGTACTTC. Its translation is CASSLTYTYEQYF.

This clone came up once. The genes are TRBV25-1 and TRBJ2-7; 8 bases align to TRBD2. The germline CDR1 and CDR2 sequences are MGHDK and SYGVNS. The CDR3 sequence is 16 residues long. Trimming removed 3 bases from V and 1 base from J; junction bases left unmatched: 8. This chain's CDR3 is CASSDPTSGTSYEQYF. The CDR3 coding sequence is TGTGCCAGCAGTGATCCCACTAGCGGAACATCCTACGAGCAGTACTTC.

As to this clone: Different DNA sequences within this sample yield the same CDR3. The chain recombines TRBV2 with TRBJ2-1; 10 nucleotides line up with TRBD2. The CDR3 extends over 16 amino acids. Per the germline V gene, CDR1 is SNHLY and CDR2 is FYNNEI. J lost 3 bases, V lost 4 bases, and 6 bases had no gene match. This CDR3 is CASSALAGVGYNEQFF. The CDR3 DNA reads TGTGCCAGCAGTGCCCTAGCGGGAGTAGGCTACAATGAGCAGTTCTTC.

This clone was observed a single time. The J gene is TRBJ1-1, the V gene TRBV6-1, with D possibly matching TRBD1 (6 bases). V shed 5 bases and J shed 1 base, with 17 bases lying between them. The CDR3 has 16 amino acids. Germline CDR1 MNHNS, CDR2 SASEGT. CDR3 sequence (DNA): TGTGCCAGCAGTCAAGGGACACAGACATCGAACACTGAAGCTTTCTTT. It is translated as CASSQGTQTSNTEAFF.

This clone was seen only once. This chain links TRBV5-1 with TRBJ2-7, with D unclear. The V gene's germline CDR1 is SGHRS and CDR2 YFSETQ. Trimming pared 5 bases from V and 3 bases from J, leaving 12 bases between. The CDR3 loop spans 13 amino acids. CDR3 coding DNA: TGCGCCAGCAGTCCGGGCCGAGACTACGAGCAGTACTTC. It codes for CASSPGRDYEQYF.

The chain joins TRBV15 to TRBJ2-5; D ambiguous. Trimming shortened V by 9 bases and J by 0 bases, and 11 bases separated the two germline ends. The germline V gene encodes CDR1 LNHNV and CDR2 YYDKDF (reference sequence). CDR3 length: 13 amino acids. The CDR3 nucleotides are TGTGCCACTTCCGGATCGAACCAAGAGACCCAGTACTTC. Residues: CATSGSNQETQYF.

V usage is TRBV28 and J usage is TRBJ2-5; possible D gene TRBD2, 7 bases. In germline, CDR1 is MDHEN, CDR2 SYDVKM. Trimming removed 2 bases at V and 2 bases at J, with 12 bases between. The CDR3 consists of 15 residues. The CDR3 DNA reads TGTGCCAGCAGTTTACTAGGGGGGGTACAAGAGACCCAGTACTTC. Residues: CASSLLGGVQETQYF.

The rearrangement uses TRBV19 and TRBJ2-1; TRBD1 might be the D (5 bases). The CDR3 length is 15 residues. Germline V gene data show CDR1 as LNHDA and CDR2 as SQIVND (reference sequence). Trimming stripped 5 bases from V and 2 bases from J, with 13 bases between. The CDR3 coding sequence is TGTGCCAGTAGTTCCGCCTCAGGGACCTACAATGAGCAGTTCTTC. Translating gives CASSSASGTYNEQFF.

This clone was picked up one time. This chain joins TRBV9 and TRBJ2-1; the match to TRBD2 covers 14 bases. After removal of 0 bases from V and 6 bases from J, the junction contained 14 bases not matched to a gene. CDR3 size: 20 residues. Germline V gives CDR1 SGDLS, CDR2 YYNGEE. The CDR3 sequence is CASSVVGLAGGVDRFNEQFF. The CDR3 DNA reads TGTGCCAGCAGCGTAGTTGGACTAGCGGGAGGAGTAGATCGATTCAATGAGCAGTTCTTC.

The V gene is TRBV5-1, the J gene TRBJ2-5; TRBD2 matches at 13 bases. J gave up 5 bases and V 2 bases, and 6 bases lay outside the gene matches. This CDR3 has 16 residues. Germline V gene lookup returns CDR1 SGHRS and CDR2 YFSETQ. CDR3 nucleotides: TGCGCCAGCAGCTTACAAACTAGCGGGGGGGTCGAGACCCAGTACTTC. This encodes CASSLQTSGGVETQYF.

CDR3 sequence: CASGGGRDDEQYF. The CDR3, as DNA: TGTGCCAGTGGCGGCGGCAGGGATGACGAGCAGTACTTC. The genes are TRBV19 and TRBJ2-7; D may be TRBD1 (5 bases). CDR1 and CDR2 from the germline V gene are LNHDA and SQIVND (reference sequence). There are 13 residues in the CDR3. Trimming removed 8 bases at V and 5 bases at J, with 16 bases between. The full variable domain, its missing parts supplied by reference TRBV19 and TRBJ2-7, is DGGITQSPKYLFRKEGQNVTLSCEQNLNHDAMYWYRQDPGQGLRLIYYSQIVNDFQKGDIAEGYSVSREKKESFPLTVTSAQKNPTAFYLCASGGGRDDEQYFGPGTRLTVT.

V is TRBV15 and J is TRBJ1-5; TRBD1 matches 7 bases. V shed 0 bases and J 6 bases; nucleotides not matched to a gene: 5. Germline lookup yields CDR1 LNHNV and CDR2 YYDKDF (reference sequence). This CDR3 has 15 amino acids. The CDR3 DNA follows: TGTGCCACCAGCAGAGATCTCGCAGGGGGTCAGCCCCAGCATTTT. Protein product: CATSRDLAGGQPQHF.